A single sample gave rise to the 30 T cell receptor beta chains below, sequenced in a study of CD8+ T cells in alopecia areata. Once RNA had been extracted, it was reverse transcribed into cDNA to act as the sequencing template. Assay used: immunoSEQ multiplex PCR; TCRdb lists only in-frame clones, some missing. Here the sample spans 130,000 or so clones, roughly 50% being singletons. Sequences were derived from CD8+ T cells sorted from blood, sampled at week 0. These TCRs come from a human donor with alopecia areata.

The chain is built from TRBV4-3 and TRBJ1-2; TRBD1 agrees at 7 bases. J was trimmed by 7 bases and V by 0 bases; bases with no gene match: 8. This CDR3 has 15 amino acids. Germline V CDR1 and CDR2: LGHNA, YSLEER. The CDR3 loop is CASSQDREGAGGYTF. The CDR3, as DNA: TGCGCCAGCAGCCAAGATCGGGAGGGGGCCGGTGGCTACACCTTC.

V is TRBV29-1 and J is TRBJ1-1; D gene uncertain. CDR3 length: 13 amino acids. The V and J ends lost 3 bases and 5 bases respectively, with 13 bases between them. The germline gives CDR1 SQVTM, CDR2 ANQGSEA. As DNA, the CDR3 is TGCAGCGTTGAGGAGGGTGGAGGAACTGAAGCTTTCTTT. It is translated as CSVEEGGGTEAFF.

V is TRBV10-3 and J is TRBJ2-1; D might be TRBD1 (5 bases). CDR1 and CDR2 from the germline V gene are ENHRY and SYGVKD. The V gene lost 4 bases and the J gene lost 4 bases, with 8 bases spanning the gap. The CDR3 is 13 amino acids. CDR3 sequence (DNA): TGTGCCATCAGTGCAGGGATTTACAATGAGCAGTTCTTC. Its protein is CAISAGIYNEQFF.

This chain connects TRBV11-2 to TRBJ2-5; D possibly uses TRBD1 or TRBD2 (5 bases each). Trimming left V 5 bases short and J 8 bases short, with 15 bases between. CDR3 length equals 13 residues. The V gene's germline CDR1 is SGHAT and CDR2 FQNNGV. This CDR3 is CASSRGPTFTQYF. The CDR3 nucleotides are TGTGCCAGCAGCCGGGGACCGACATTTACCCAGTACTTC.

This rearrangement joins TRBV5-6 to TRBJ2-7; no clear D gene. The germline V gene encodes CDR1 SGHDT and CDR2 YYEEEE. The CDR3 sequence is 13 residues long. Deletions cut 2 bases from V and 1 base from J, with 7 bases between. CDR3 region: CASSFAESYEQYF. The CDR3 DNA sequence: TGTGCCAGCAGCTTCGCCGAATCCTACGAGCAGTACTTC.

This chain links TRBV4-1 with TRBJ1-2; D gene uncertain. The CDR3 contains 19 residues. V was pared by 1 base and J by 3 bases, with 24 bases between. Germline V gene data show CDR1 as MGHRA and CDR2 as YSYEKL. CDR3 coding DNA: TGCGCCAGCAGCCAAGGGGGATTTGGCGTTAGCGTCGTGTACTATGGCTACACCTTC. Encoded protein: CASSQGGFGVSVVYYGYTF.

The rearrangement joins TRBV30 to TRBJ1-1; D call uncertain. V lost 0 bases, J lost 6 bases, and 11 bases lay in between. Germline V gene lookup returns CDR1 GTSNPN and CDR2 SVGIG (reference sequence). The CDR3 is 13 residues long. The CDR3 here is CAWSVLFESEAFF. In DNA, the CDR3 is TGTGCCTGGAGTGTACTTTTCGAATCTGAAGCTTTCTTT.

This chain joins TRBV5-6 and TRBJ1-6, with no clear D. The V gene lost 4 bases and the J gene lost 6 bases, with 17 bases spanning the gap. Per germline, CDR1 SGHDT and CDR2 YYEEEE. The CDR3 covers 16 residues. The CDR3 reads CASSPDGGESNSPLHF. The CDR3 nucleotides read TGTGCCAGCAGCCCGGACGGTGGGGAGAGTAATTCACCCCTCCACTTT.

The chain couples TRBV4-2 to TRBJ2-7; 9 nucleotides line up with TRBD1. The CDR3 has 14 residues. The germline V gene has CDR1 LGHNA and CDR2 YNFKEQ. V lost 4 bases, J lost 3 bases, and 4 bases stayed unmatched. The CDR3 loop reads CASSPPGQGYEQYF. Here the CDR3 DNA reads TGTGCCAGCAGCCCTCCGGGACAGGGCTACGAGCAGTACTTC.

Of note for this clone: Other DNA sequences in the same sample also yield this CDR3. The chain uses TRBV5-6 and TRBJ2-7; D gene ambiguous. The CDR3 is 12 residues long. Per the germline V gene, CDR1 is SGHDT and CDR2 is YYEEEE. The V gene lost 3 bases and the J gene lost 0 bases, with 4 bases spanning the gap. The CDR3 region has the DNA TGTGCCAGCAGCTCAAGCTCCTACGAGCAGTACTTC. It codes for CASSSSSYEQYF.

J is TRBJ2-1 and V is TRBV4-3; TRBD2 matches 12 bases. Trimming took 2 bases from V and 4 from J; bases not matched to a gene: 6. CDR3 length equals 17 residues. CDR1 is LGHNA, CDR2 YSLEER, per germline. CDR3 in amino acids: CASSQTLAGGPYNEQFF. The DNA of the CDR3 is TGCGCCAGCAGCCAAACACTAGCGGGGGGACCTTACAATGAGCAGTTCTTC.

The chain couples TRBV2 to TRBJ2-3; D is possibly TRBD2 (6 bases). The CDR3 is 12 amino acids. Trimming removed 7 bases from V and 9 bases from J, with 14 bases in between. The germline V gene has CDR1 SNHLY and CDR2 FYNNEI. The CDR3 nucleotides read TGTGCCAGCAAGCAAGGGGAGGACACGCAGTATTTT. Amino acid sequence: CASKQGEDTQYF.

The chain recombines TRBV30 with TRBJ1-2; TRBD1 aligns across 8 bases. Germline V CDR1 and CDR2: GTSNPN, SVGIG (reference sequence). With 3 bases clipped from V and 4 bases from J, the junction kept 7 bases outside the gene matches. CDR3 length equals 14 residues. The CDR3 sequence is CAWSVDRVGYGYTF. The CDR3 coding sequence is TGTGCCTGGAGCGTGGACAGGGTGGGCTATGGCTACACCTTC.

The rearrangement uses TRBV30 and TRBJ2-7, with D possibly TRBD1 on 6 matching bases. The CDR3 runs to 15 residues. Germline-derived CDR1 and CDR2 are GTSNPN and SVGIG (reference sequence). Between the trimmed V and J ends, which lost 7 bases and 2 bases, there was a span of 21 bases. CDR3 sequence (DNA): TGTGCCTCCGACCTTTCAGGGGTCAGTACCTACGAGCAGTACTTC. Translating it yields CASDLSGVSTYEQYF.

This clone was seen more than once but under ten times. This chain uses TRBV27 with TRBJ1-1; tentatively, D is TRBD1 (6 bases). The CDR3 is 13 amino acids. Looked up from germline, CDR1 is MNHEY and CDR2 is SMNVEV (reference sequence). Trimming removed 5 bases from V and 4 bases from J, with 11 bases in between. In nucleotides, the CDR3 is TGTGCCAGCAGTCCCACAGGGTTCACTGAAGCTTTCTTT. Translated, it gives CASSPTGFTEAFF.

The CDR3 region is CASSLAPNEQYF. The CDR3 DNA reads as TGCGCCAGCAGCTTGGCCCCGAACGAGCAGTACTTC. This chain uses TRBV5-1 with TRBJ2-7; D remains unclear. The CDR3 runs 12 residues. V was shortened by 0 bases and J by 5 bases, with 6 bases between the two germline ends. The germline gives CDR1 SGHRS, CDR2 YFSETQ.

This clone was seen more than once but under ten times. This chain links TRBV7-9 with TRBJ2-7; TRBD1 agrees at 7 bases. Germline V lookup: CDR1 SEHNR, CDR2 FQNEAQ (reference sequence). The CDR3 runs 14 residues. The J segment lost 3 bases and the V segment lost 6 bases, leaving 8 bases of the junction unmatched. CDR3 region: CASSSTRQGYEQYF. CDR3 nucleotides: TGTGCCAGCAGTTCGACTCGACAGGGCTACGAGCAGTACTTC.

J is TRBJ2-5 and V is TRBV27, with unresolved D. Germline V gene sequence: CDR1 MNHEY, CDR2 SMNVEV (reference sequence). Between the trimmed V and J ends, which lost 5 bases and 0 bases, there was a span of 4 bases. The CDR3 has 12 residues. The CDR3 region has the DNA TGTGCCAGCAGTAACCACCAAGAGACCCAGTACTTC. It translates to CASSNHQETQYF.

The rearrangement links TRBV9 to TRBJ2-3, with 9 positions matching TRBD2. J was trimmed by 2 bases and V by 0 bases; bases with no gene match: 13. The V gene's germline CDR1 is SGDLS and CDR2 YYNGEE. The CDR3 contains 19 residues. The CDR3 bases are TGTGCCAGCAGCGTAGACCCGCACCGGGGCGGGGGGGCCACAGATACGCAGTATTTT. Translation gives CASSVDPHRGGGATDTQYF.

Note on this clone: Other DNA sequences in this specimen translate into the identical CDR3. The gene calls are TRBV6-5 and TRBJ1-1; TRBD1 matches 9 bases. Trimming removed 0 bases from V and 5 bases from J; junction bases left unmatched: 7. The CDR3 consists of 16 residues. CDR1 is MNHEY, CDR2 SVGAGI, per germline. In DNA, the CDR3 is TGTGCCAGCAGTTACTCCCTGGACAGGGGTAATACTGAAGCTTTCTTT. Its protein is CASSYSLDRGNTEAFF.

The rearrangement uses TRBV6-5 and TRBJ2-7, with 7 bases identical to TRBD1. This CDR3 comprises 14 residues. CDR1 is MNHEY and CDR2 is SVGAGI in the germline V gene. V lost 4 bases and J lost 2; bases outside the gene matches: 5. The CDR3: CASSFGTAAYEQYF. The DNA of the CDR3 is TGTGCCAGCAGTTTTGGGACAGCCGCCTACGAGCAGTACTTC.

Notes on this clone: The sample has other DNA sequences that encode this CDR3 too. The genes are TRBV5-1 and TRBJ1-1; D may be TRBD1 (5 bases). Germline CDR1 reads SGHRS; CDR2 reads YFSETQ. CDR3 length: 15 residues. The V and J ends lost 0 bases and 0 bases respectively, with 9 bases between them. The CDR3, as DNA: TGCGCCAGCAGCTTGGCCGAGGGGATGAACACTGAAGCTTTCTTT. Translating gives CASSLAEGMNTEAFF.

Notes on this clone: The same CDR3 also results from other DNA sequences found in this sample. This rearrangement joins TRBV9 to TRBJ2-7; 9 bases align to TRBD2. Germline V CDR1 and CDR2: SGDLS, YYNGEE. Trimming at V came to 3 bases and at J to 3 bases, leaving 4 bases not matched to a gene. The CDR3 covers 14 residues. In DNA form, the CDR3 reads TGTGCCAGCAGCGAAGGACTAGCGAGCTACGAGCAGTACTTC. Translated: CASSEGLASYEQYF. The full variable domain, in which reference TRBV9 and TRBJ2-7 provide the parts outside the CDR3, is DSGVTQTPKHLITATGQRVTLRCSPRSGDLSVYWYQQSLDQGLQFLIQYYNGEERAKGNILERFSAQQFPDLHSELNLSSLELGDSALYFCASSEGLASYEQYFGPGTRLTVT.

The chain carries TRBV25-1 and TRBJ1-6; D remains ambiguous. The CDR3 sequence is 16 residues long. CDR1 MGHDK and CDR2 SYGVNS come from the germline V gene. With 4 bases removed from V and 0 bases from J, the gap between germline ends came to 10 bases. CDR3 DNA: TGTGCCAGCAGTGGGCGGGTCAGCTCCTATAATTCACCCCTCCACTTT. This translates into CASSGRVSSYNSPLHF.

This clone has a handful of counts. The gene calls are TRBV2 and TRBJ1-1; a weak D match, TRBD1 (6 bases). The CDR3 consists of 14 residues. V was cut by 5 bases and J by 6 bases, with 16 bases left in between. Germline V gives CDR1 SNHLY, CDR2 FYNNEI. The CDR3 sequence is CASSWGPSIAEAFF. The CDR3 DNA is TGTGCCAGCAGTTGGGGGCCTTCGATCGCTGAAGCTTTCTTT.

In its sample, this clone was seen a few times. This chain links TRBV29-1 with TRBJ2-3, with D perhaps matching TRBD2 (5 bases). CDR1 and CDR2 from the germline V gene are SQVTM and ANQGSEA. CDR3 size: 14 residues. V was clipped by 3 bases and J by 4 bases, with 14 bases between them. The CDR3 region has the DNA TGCAGCGTTGATTCGGGGAATCTAGCAGATACGCAGTATTTT. This encodes CSVDSGNLADTQYF.

CDR3 nucleotides: TGTGCCAGCAGTGGGACTTCTTATGGCTACACCTTC. Translating it yields CASSGTSYGYTF. The chain uses TRBV27 and TRBJ1-2; D may be TRBD1 (5 bases). Trimming took off 5 bases at V and 5 bases at J, with 9 bases between the two ends. The CDR3 sequence is 12 residues long. From germline, CDR1 is MNHEY and CDR2 SMNVEV (reference sequence).

The rearrangement joins TRBV29-1 to TRBJ1-2, with a weak D call TRBD1 (5 bases). The V gene lost 4 bases and the J gene lost 3 bases, with 12 bases spanning the gap. The CDR3 has 13 residues. The V gene's germline CDR1 is SQVTM and CDR2 ANQGSEA. The CDR3 coding sequence is TGCAGCGTTGTAGACAGAGCCTACTATGGCTACACCTTC. This sequence encodes CSVVDRAYYGYTF.

Concerning this clone: Additional DNA sequences in this sample encode the identical CDR3. V gene TRBV6-4 combines with J gene TRBJ2-3, with 12 bases that match TRBD2. Losses at the gene ends were 4 bases for V and 6 bases for J; bases not matched to a gene: 2. The CDR3 length is 14 residues. Germline V lookup: CDR1 MRHNA, CDR2 SNTAGT. The CDR3 DNA follows: TGTGCCAGCAGTGCTAGCGGGGGGGCCGATACGCAGTATTTT. Translation: CASSASGGADTQYF.

This chain links TRBV2 with TRBJ2-2; 9 bases map to TRBD2. Germline CDR1 is SNHLY and CDR2 is FYNNEI. Trimming removed 1 base from V and 1 base from J; junction bases left unmatched: 7. The CDR3 loop spans 18 amino acids. The CDR3 region has the DNA TGTGCCAGCAGTGAAGGGTCTAGCGGGGAGAAGAACACCGGGGAGCTGTTTTTT. As protein: CASSEGSSGEKNTGELFF.